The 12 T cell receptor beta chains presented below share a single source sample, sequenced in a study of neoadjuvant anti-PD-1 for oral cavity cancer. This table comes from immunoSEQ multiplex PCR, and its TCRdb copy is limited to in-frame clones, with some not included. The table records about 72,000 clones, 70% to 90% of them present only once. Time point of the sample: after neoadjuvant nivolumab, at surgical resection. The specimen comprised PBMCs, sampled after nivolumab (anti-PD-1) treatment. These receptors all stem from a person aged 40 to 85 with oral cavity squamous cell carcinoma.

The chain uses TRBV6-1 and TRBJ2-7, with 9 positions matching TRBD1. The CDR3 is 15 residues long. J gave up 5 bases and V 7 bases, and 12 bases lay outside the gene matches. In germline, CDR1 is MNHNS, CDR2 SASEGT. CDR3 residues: CASNLWGQGGHEQYF. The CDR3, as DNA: TGTGCCAGCAACCTCTGGGGACAGGGTGGTCACGAGCAGTACTTC.

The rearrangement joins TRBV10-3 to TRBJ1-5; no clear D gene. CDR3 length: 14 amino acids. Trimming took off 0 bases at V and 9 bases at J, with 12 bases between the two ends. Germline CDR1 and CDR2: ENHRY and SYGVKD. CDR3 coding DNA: TGTGCCATCAGTGAGTCTAGGAAGGAACCGCCCCAGCATTTT. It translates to CAISESRKEPPQHF.

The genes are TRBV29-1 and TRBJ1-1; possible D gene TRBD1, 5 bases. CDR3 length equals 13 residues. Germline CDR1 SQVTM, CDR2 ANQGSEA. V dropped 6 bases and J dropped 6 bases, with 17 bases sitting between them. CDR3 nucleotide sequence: TGCAGCGTCACGGGGCATGCGCTGGCTGAAGCTTTCTTT. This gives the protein CSVTGHALAEAFF.

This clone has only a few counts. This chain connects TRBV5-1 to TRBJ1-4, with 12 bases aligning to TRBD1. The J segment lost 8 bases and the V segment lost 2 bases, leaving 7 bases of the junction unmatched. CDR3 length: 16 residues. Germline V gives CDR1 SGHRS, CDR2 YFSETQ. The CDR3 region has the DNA TGCGCCAGCAGCTTCATAGCCGGGACAGGGGGCGAAAAACTGTTTTTT. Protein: CASSFIAGTGGEKLFF.

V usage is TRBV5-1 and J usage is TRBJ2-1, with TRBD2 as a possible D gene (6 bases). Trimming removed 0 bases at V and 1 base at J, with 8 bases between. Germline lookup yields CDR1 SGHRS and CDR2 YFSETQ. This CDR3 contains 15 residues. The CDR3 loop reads CASSLASASYNEQFF. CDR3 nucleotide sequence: TGCGCCAGCAGCTTGGCTAGCGCGTCCTACAATGAGCAGTTCTTC. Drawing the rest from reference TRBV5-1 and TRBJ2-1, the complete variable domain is KAGVTQTPRYLIKTRGQQVTLSCSPISGHRSVSWYQQTPGQGLQFLFEYFSETQRNKGNFPGRFSGRQFSNSRSEMNVSTLELGDSALYLCASSLASASYNEQFFGPGTRLTVL.

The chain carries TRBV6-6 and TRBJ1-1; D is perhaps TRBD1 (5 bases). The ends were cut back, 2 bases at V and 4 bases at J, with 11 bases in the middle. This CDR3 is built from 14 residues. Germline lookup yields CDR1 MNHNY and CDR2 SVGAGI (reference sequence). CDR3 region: CASSYAGDGTEAFF. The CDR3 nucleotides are TGTGCCAGCAGTTACGCTGGGGACGGCACTGAAGCTTTCTTT.

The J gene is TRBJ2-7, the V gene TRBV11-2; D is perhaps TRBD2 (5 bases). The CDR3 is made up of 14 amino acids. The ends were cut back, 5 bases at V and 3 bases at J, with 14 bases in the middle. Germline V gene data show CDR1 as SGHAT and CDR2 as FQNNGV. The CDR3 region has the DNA TGTGCCAGCAGCCGTGGCGGAGGTAGCTACGAGCAGTACTTC. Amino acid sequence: CASSRGGGSYEQYF.

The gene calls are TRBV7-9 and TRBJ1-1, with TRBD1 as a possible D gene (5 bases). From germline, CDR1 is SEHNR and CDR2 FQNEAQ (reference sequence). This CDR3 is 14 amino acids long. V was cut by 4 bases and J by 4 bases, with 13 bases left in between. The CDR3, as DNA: TGTGCCAGCAGCTCGGGACGGCCCTCCACTGAAGCTTTCTTT. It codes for CASSSGRPSTEAFF.

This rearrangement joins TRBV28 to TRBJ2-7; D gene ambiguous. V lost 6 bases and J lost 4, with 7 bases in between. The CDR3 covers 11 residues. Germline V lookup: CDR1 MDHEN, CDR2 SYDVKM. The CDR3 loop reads CASRLDYEQYF. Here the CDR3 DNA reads TGTGCCAGCAGACTGGATTACGAGCAGTACTTC. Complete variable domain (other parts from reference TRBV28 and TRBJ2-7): DVKVTQSSRYLVKRTGEKVFLECVQDMDHENMFWYRQDPGLGLRLIYFSYDVKMKEKGDIPEGYSVSREKKERFSLILESASTNQTSMYLCASRLDYEQYFGPGTRLTVT.

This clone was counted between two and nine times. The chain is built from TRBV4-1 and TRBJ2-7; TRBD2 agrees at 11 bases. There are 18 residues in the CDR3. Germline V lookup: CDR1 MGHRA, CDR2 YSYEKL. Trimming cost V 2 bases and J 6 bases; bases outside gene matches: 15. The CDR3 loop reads CASSQFRLAGGGGLEQYF. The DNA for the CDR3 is TGCGCCAGCAGCCAATTTAGGCTAGCGGGAGGCGGGGGGCTCGAGCAGTACTTC.

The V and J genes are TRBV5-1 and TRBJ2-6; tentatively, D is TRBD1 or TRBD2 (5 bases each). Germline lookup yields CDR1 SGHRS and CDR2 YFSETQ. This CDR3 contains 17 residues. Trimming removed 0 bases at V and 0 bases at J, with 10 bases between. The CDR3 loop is CASSLGGSGSGANVLTF. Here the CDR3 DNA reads TGCGCCAGCAGCTTGGGGGGGAGCGGCTCTGGGGCCAACGTCCTGACTTTC.

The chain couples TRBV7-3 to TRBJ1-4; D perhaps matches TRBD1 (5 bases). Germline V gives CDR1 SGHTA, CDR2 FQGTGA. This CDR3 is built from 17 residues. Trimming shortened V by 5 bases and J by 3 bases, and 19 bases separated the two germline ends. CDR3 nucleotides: TGTGCCAGCAGCCCCATCAAGGGGTCAGCTCCTAATGAAAAACTGTTTTTT. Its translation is CASSPIKGSAPNEKLFF.